A single sample gave rise to the 14 T cell receptor beta chains below, sequenced in a study of T-cell reconstitution after alpha-beta-depleted transplantation in children. Unique molecular identifiers tagged the TCRbeta library. TCRdb re-derived calls from the PCR reads in MiXCR, one entry per CDR3 protein. The repertoire includes around 400,000 distinct CDR3 sequences, roughly 22% of them detected once, and less than 4.5% sits in the top ten. The sample consisted of PBMCs from the stem cell graft donor, taken from the stem cell graft. These receptors were taken from a human donor who donated a stem cell graft to a child with acute myeloid leukemia.

This clonotype was detected only a few times. The chain has TRBV4-1 and TRBJ2-5; possible D gene TRBD2, 5 bases. Germline CDR1 is MGHRA and CDR2 is YSYEKL. This CDR3 spans 17 amino acids. V was shortened by 5 bases and J by 5 bases, with 24 bases between the two germline ends. CDR3 loop: CASSSMTHDGGGETQYF. The CDR3 bases are TGCGCCAGCAGCTCAATGACCCATGACGGAGGCGGTGAGACCCAGTACTTC.

This chain's CDR3 is CASSLSRDGSYEQYF. The CDR3 DNA sequence: TGTGCCAGCAGTTTGAGCCGGGACGGGTCCTACGAGCAGTACTTC. This chain links TRBV12-3 or TRBV12-4 with TRBJ2-7; D might be TRBD1 or TRBD2, each matching 5 bases. V dropped 3 bases and J dropped 1 base, with 13 bases sitting between them. CDR3 length equals 15 residues.

V usage is TRBV6-2 or TRBV6-3 and J usage is TRBJ2-1, with no clear D. V was cut by 2 bases and J by 7 bases, with 12 bases left in between. The CDR3 is made up of 14 amino acids. Germline loops: CDR1 MNHEY, CDR2 SVGEGT. Here the CDR3 reads CASSYPLDQNEQFF. As DNA, the CDR3 is TGTGCCAGCAGTTACCCCTTGGACCAGAATGAGCAGTTCTTC.

This chain connects TRBV25-1 to TRBJ2-7, with 9 bases fitting TRBD1. Germline V lookup: CDR1 MGHDK, CDR2 SYGVNS. The CDR3 contains 16 residues. The V gene end was trimmed by 4 bases and the J gene end by 0 bases; junction bases not matched to a gene: 7. In DNA form, the CDR3 reads TGTGCCAGCAGTGGTCCGGGACAGGGAAGCTCCTACGAGCAGTACTTC. Translating it yields CASSGPGQGSSYEQYF.

This clonotype was seen only a few times. J is TRBJ1-1 and V is TRBV12-3 or TRBV12-4; D is perhaps TRBD1 (6 bases). The CDR3 runs 13 residues. The V gene lost 7 bases and the J gene lost 1 base, with 10 bases spanning the gap. The CDR3 DNA follows: TGTGCCAGCATCCTAGGGGGGAACACTGAAGCTTTCTTT. Translating gives CASILGGNTEAFF.

The chain is built from TRBV6-1 and TRBJ2-2, with D possibly called TRBD1 or TRBD2 (5 bases each). Germline CDR1 reads MNHNS; CDR2 reads SASEGT. The CDR3 contains 14 residues. V dropped 8 bases and J dropped 9 bases, with 19 bases sitting between them. The CDR3 sequence is CASHGSRGGRELFF. As DNA, the CDR3 is TGTGCCAGCCACGGGTCGAGGGGTGGCCGGGAGCTGTTTTTT.

The chain carries TRBV28 and TRBJ2-1; TRBD2 aligns across 7 bases. This CDR3 region has 15 residues. Per the germline V gene, CDR1 is MDHEN and CDR2 is SYDVKM. Losses at the gene ends were 6 bases for V and 5 bases for J; bases not matched to a gene: 10. This CDR3 reads CASRTTSAEDNEQFF. The CDR3 DNA sequence: TGTGCCAGCAGGACCACTAGCGCGGAAGACAATGAGCAGTTCTTC.

In its sample, this clonotype was seen a few times. The chain joins TRBV20-1 to TRBJ2-7; 11 nucleotides align to TRBD2. The CDR3 extends over 15 amino acids. Losses at the gene ends were 3 bases for V and 5 bases for J; bases not matched to a gene: 9. The germline V gene encodes CDR1 DFQATT and CDR2 SNEGSKA (reference sequence). CDR3 nucleotides: TGCAGTGCTAGCCCTTTGACTAGCGGGATAAACGAGCAGTACTTC. This gives the protein CSASPLTSGINEQYF.

This clonotype was observed a single time. The genes are TRBV28 and TRBJ2-1; 15 bases fit TRBD2. The ends lost 5 bases at V and 4 bases at J; junction bases unmatched: 3. The CDR3 totals 16 residues. In germline, CDR1 is MDHEN, CDR2 SYDVKM. Written as DNA, the CDR3 is TGTGCCAGCAGTGGACTAGCGGGAGGGGGTTACAATGAGCAGTTCTTC. This sequence encodes CASSGLAGGGYNEQFF.

The sample holds a few counts of this clonotype. V gene TRBV20-1 combines with J gene TRBJ2-7, with TRBD2 identical over 8 bases. CDR1 is DFQATT, CDR2 SNEGSKA, per germline (reference sequence). There are 14 residues in the CDR3. Losses at the gene ends were 1 base for V and 4 bases for J; bases not matched to a gene: 6. CDR3 protein: CSARGAGGFYEQYV. CDR3 sequence (DNA): TGCAGTGCTAGAGGTGCGGGAGGTTTTTACGAGCAGTACGTC.

This clonotype has at least ten counts. The CDR3 sequence: CSAPPPLSTANTGELFF. CDR3 nucleotides: TGCAGTGCTCCTCCCCCCCTCTCGACAGCGAACACCGGGGAGCTGTTTTTT. The V call is TRBV20-1, the J call TRBJ2-2; the D gene is possibly TRBD1 (5 bases). Germline V gene sequence: CDR1 DFQATT, CDR2 SNEGSKA (reference sequence). The V gene lost 5 bases and the J gene lost 0 bases, with 19 bases spanning the gap. The CDR3 runs to 17 residues.

In this sample, this clonotype turned up a few times. V is TRBV20-1 and J is TRBJ2-3; 9 positions match TRBD2. V shed 2 bases and J 3 bases; nucleotides not matched to a gene: 3. This CDR3 comprises 14 residues. In germline, CDR1 is DFQATT, CDR2 SNEGSKA (reference sequence). This CDR3 is CSARLAGLTDTQYF. For the CDR3, the DNA is TGCAGTGCTAGACTAGCGGGACTAACAGATACGCAGTATTTT.

In this sample, this clonotype turned up a few times. The chain joins TRBV20-1 to TRBJ1-2; D unresolved. V was cut by 6 bases and J by 8 bases, with 16 bases left in between. This CDR3 is 12 amino acids long. The germline V gene encodes CDR1 DFQATT and CDR2 SNEGSKA (reference sequence). The CDR3 protein is CSALAGLDGYTF. In nucleotides, the CDR3 is TGCAGTGCGTTGGCCGGGCTTGACGGCTACACCTTC.

The chain combines TRBV4-1 with TRBJ2-2; tentatively, D is TRBD2 (6 bases). V was trimmed by 1 base and J by 5 bases, leaving 23 bases between them. There are 19 residues in the CDR3. Germline CDR1 MGHRA, CDR2 YSYEKL. As DNA, the CDR3 is TGCGCCAGCAGCCAAGTTCCTACTATTGGGGGGAGAGGGACCGGGGAGCTGTTTTTT. As protein: CASSQVPTIGGRGTGELFF.